This T cell receptor beta chain was found in a study of cytomegalovirus exposure and HLA in healthy donors. On the study more broadly: Later analysis reported that the approximately 120 validation repertoires shared the platform of the approximately 690 first-cohort repertoires.

TCRdb's copy holds only in-frame clones and misses some; the assay was immunoSEQ multiplex PCR. The repertoire holds about 44,000 clones, with roughly 93% as singletons. Findings and limits, study-wide: Published work reported that the classifier diagnosed cytomegalovirus status with high specificity and sensitivity. CMV antigen specificity was confirmed in vitro for a few CMV-associated chains. The study found most TCR sequences rare, yet found some public TCRs in many donors.

V was clipped by 4 bases and J by 1 base, with 10 bases between them. The CDR3 sequence is 14 residues long. Germline V gene sequence: CDR1 SGHNT, CDR2 YENEEA. About this clone: Antigen unknown.

This TCR came from a woman aged 18-29 years in good health and CMV-seronegative. The chain links TRBV11-3 to TRBJ1-2; TRBD1 is a possible D gene (6 bases). Sequencing input: PBMCs. The DNA for the CDR3 is TGTGCCAGCAGCTATCCACAGGGTAACTATGGCTACACCTTC. Its protein product is CASSYPQGNYGYTF.